This T cell receptor beta chain was sequenced for a study of T-cell memory formation after mild COVID-19. The sample holds a few counts of this clonotype. Its target is not known. The V end lost 9 bases, the J end lost 2 bases, and 17 bases lay between the germline ends. Germline V lookup: CDR1 MGHDK, CDR2 SYGVNS. CDR3 length equals 15 residues. Study-level results: Memory cells collected pre-infection included some clones that later responded, suggesting cross-reactive memory joined.

TCRdb reanalysed the 5' RACE reads using MiXCR and keeps one entry per CDR3 protein. The sample records hundreds of thousands of distinct CDR3 sequences, about 23% being singletons. The source is an adult woman who had mild COVID-19 (a few samples of this study predate the infection). Cell type and time point are not known. The specimen was PBMCs or a T cell subset sorted from them (not recorded which). The gene calls are TRBV25-1 and TRBJ1-5; possible D gene TRBD1, 5 bases. This CDR3 is CASGSDSGGNQPQHF. DNA of the CDR3: TGTGCCAGTGGTTCAGACAGTGGGGGCAATCAGCCCCAGCATTTT.